The TCR beta chain described here comes from a study of cytomegalovirus exposure and HLA in healthy donors. Study results and limitations: CMV antigen specificity of three CMV-associated chains was confirmed in vitro. Roughly uniform sequencing depth across donors was assumed, possibly incorrectly. The listing of 150 to 200 TCR beta chains classed them as cytomegalovirus-associated. Most TCR sequences were uncommon, yet certain public TCRs appeared in many donors.

Vbeta (60) and Jbeta (13) primers were used in the PCR. Libraries were prepared by immunoSEQ multiplex PCR; TCRdb keeps only in-frame clonotypes and omits some of them. Of about 190,000 clones in the sample, 81% were seen once. On this clone: Its target is unknown.

Germline lookup yields CDR1 SGDLS and CDR2 YYNGEE. V was shortened by 4 bases and J by 0 bases, with 19 bases between the two germline ends. The CDR3 covers 17 residues. Material for sequencing was PBMCs. The V and J genes are TRBV9 and TRBJ1-1; D is undetermined. This TCR was sampled from a young woman in good health and CMV-seropositive. DNA of the CDR3: TGTGCCAGCAGCAGTAGAGAGGGAGAGACCATGAACACTGAAGCTTTCTTT. This sequence encodes CASSSREGETMNTEAFF. The entire variable domain, with the rest obtained from reference TRBV9 and TRBJ1-1, is as follows: DSGVTQTPKHLITATGQRVTLRCSPRSGDLSVYWYQQSLDQGLQFLIQYYNGEERAKGNILERFSAQQFPDLHSELNLSSLELGDSALYFCASSSREGETMNTEAFFGQGTRLTVV.